This T cell receptor (beta chain) was obtained from a study of T cells expressing NK-cell markers (dated by TCRdb to 2018 to 2021). About the investigation overall: Three sorted T-cell subsets (CD3+CD56+NKG2C+, CD3+CD56+NKG2C- and CD3+CD56-NKG2C+) from several donors had their TCR beta-chain repertoires profiled. Seven of the eight sequenced donors were HCMV-seropositive and one was HCMV-seronegative. All eight donors whose samples were sequenced were randomly selected healthy volunteers, three of them men and five women. Illumina HiSeq 2000/2500, MiSeq or NextSeq was used to sequence libraries as 2 x 150 bp reads. General findings and caveats noted by the study authors: Whether the expanded NKG2C-expressing T cell clones were specific for HCMV antigens was left unclear. In several donors, the dominant CD3+CD56+NKG2C+ clonotypes were found to rank among the top 10 CD8+ clonotypes and to make up 1.0-7.0% of CD8+ T cells. Those dominant clonotypes were again the most abundant among CD3+CD56-NKG2C+ cells in four donors, at about 25-60.1%.

Note on this clonotype: Which antigen it targets is not known.

The CDR3 spans 13 residues, from the cysteine through the phenylalanine. No DNA appears here. Sequences MNHEY (CDR1) and SVGEGT (CDR2) are obtained from the germline V gene. The instrument was an Illumina HiSeq 2000. 5'RACE template switching, by which a universal primer site and unique molecular identifiers were added, was used to make TCR beta cDNA libraries. Priming for cDNA synthesis came from the TCR beta constant segment, and two successive PCR amplification steps followed. As for how the authors treated the data: MIGEC handled demultiplexing of the reads and grouping by UMI, while MiTCR was used to assemble and quantify clonotypes. To exclude erroneous sequences, any TCR cDNA sequence not supported by at least two reads was discarded. The tcR package was used for downstream repertoire analysis, and clonotypes were matched across fractions by CDR3 nucleotide sequence plus V segment. Antigen specificity was annotated against VDJdb with VDJmatch, allowing one amino acid substitution in CDR3. Through TCRdb reprocessing, the reads give one entry per CDR3 protein sequence; DNA is omitted. The authors' filters were not applied to this entry. This sample's table lists some 140,000 distinct CDR3 sequences. The biggest ten clones account for over 35% of the sample.

HCMV-specific IgG was detected in serum with a commercial ELISA kit to determine HCMV serostatus. Ficoll density gradient centrifugation was used to isolate peripheral blood mononuclear cells from blood. The chain is assembled from TRBV6-2 or TRBV6-3 and TRBJ2-5; the TCRdb call, TRBD2, lacks DNA for checking. The clonotype comes from a woman between 50 and 59 years old in good health. Donor details come from another sample of the same person, matched by shared clones. Sequencing was performed on blood T cells: a sorted CD56 or NKG2C T cell subset, CD4+ or CD8+ T cells, or bulk PBMC T cells (not recorded which). CDR3 loop: CASSYTSPETQYF.